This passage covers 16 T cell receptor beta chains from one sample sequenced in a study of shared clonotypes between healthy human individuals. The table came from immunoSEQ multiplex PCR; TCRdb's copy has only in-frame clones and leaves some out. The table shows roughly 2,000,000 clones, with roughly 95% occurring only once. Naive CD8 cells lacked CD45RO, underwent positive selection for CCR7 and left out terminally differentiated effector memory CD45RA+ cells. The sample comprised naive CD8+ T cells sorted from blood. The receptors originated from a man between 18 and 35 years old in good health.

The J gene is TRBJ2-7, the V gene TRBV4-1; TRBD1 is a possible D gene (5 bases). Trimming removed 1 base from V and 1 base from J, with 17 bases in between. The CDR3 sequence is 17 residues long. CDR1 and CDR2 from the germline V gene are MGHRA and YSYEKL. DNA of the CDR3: TGCGCCAGCAGCCAAGGGACGGAAGGGTACAGGTCCTACGAGCAGTACTTC. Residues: CASSQGTEGYRSYEQYF.

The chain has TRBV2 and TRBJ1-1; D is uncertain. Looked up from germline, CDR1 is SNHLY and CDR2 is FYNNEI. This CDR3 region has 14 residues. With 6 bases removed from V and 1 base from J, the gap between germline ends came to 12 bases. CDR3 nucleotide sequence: TGTGCCAGCAGAGGGTTCAGGCCGAACACTGAAGCTTTCTTT. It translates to CASRGFRPNTEAFF.

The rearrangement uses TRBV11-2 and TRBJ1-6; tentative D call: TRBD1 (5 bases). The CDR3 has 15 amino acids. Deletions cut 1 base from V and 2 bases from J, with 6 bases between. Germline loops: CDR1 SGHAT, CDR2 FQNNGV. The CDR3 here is CASSLAGPYNSPLHF. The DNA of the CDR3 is TGTGCCAGCAGCTTAGCGGGGCCCTATAATTCACCCCTCCACTTT. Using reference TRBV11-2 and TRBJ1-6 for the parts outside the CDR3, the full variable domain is EAGVAQSPRYKIIEKRQSVAFWCNPISGHATLYWYQQILGQGPKLLIQFQNNGVVDDSQLPKDRFSAERLKGVDSTLKIQPAKLEDSAVYLCASSLAGPYNSPLHFGNGTRLTVT.

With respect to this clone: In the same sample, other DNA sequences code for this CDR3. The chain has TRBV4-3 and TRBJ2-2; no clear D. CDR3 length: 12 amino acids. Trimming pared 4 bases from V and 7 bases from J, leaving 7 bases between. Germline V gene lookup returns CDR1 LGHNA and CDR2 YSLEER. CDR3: CASSPMGGELFF. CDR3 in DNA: TGCGCCAGCAGCCCAATGGGCGGGGAGCTGTTTTTT.

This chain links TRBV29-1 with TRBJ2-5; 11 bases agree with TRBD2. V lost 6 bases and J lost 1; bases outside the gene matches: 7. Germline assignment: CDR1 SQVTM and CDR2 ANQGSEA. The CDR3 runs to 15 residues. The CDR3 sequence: CSVDGTSGFQETQYF. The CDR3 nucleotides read TGCAGCGTCGATGGGACTAGCGGTTTCCAAGAGACCCAGTACTTC.

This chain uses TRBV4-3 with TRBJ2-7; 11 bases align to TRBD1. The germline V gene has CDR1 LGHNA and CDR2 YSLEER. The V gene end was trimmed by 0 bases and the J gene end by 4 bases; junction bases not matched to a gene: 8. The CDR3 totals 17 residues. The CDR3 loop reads CASSQDLRGQGAYEQYF. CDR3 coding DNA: TGCGCCAGCAGCCAAGATCTCCGCGGACAGGGGGCGTACGAGCAGTACTTC.

The CDR3 nucleotides are TGTGCCAGCATTTTTTCCTCGGCAGGGAGCTATGGCTACACCTTC. This translates into CASIFSSAGSYGYTF. J is TRBJ1-2 and V is TRBV5-6, with TRBD1 as a possible D gene (5 bases). The V gene lost 6 bases and the J gene lost 4 bases, with 19 bases spanning the gap. CDR3 length: 15 residues. Germline CDR1 SGHDT, CDR2 YYEEEE.

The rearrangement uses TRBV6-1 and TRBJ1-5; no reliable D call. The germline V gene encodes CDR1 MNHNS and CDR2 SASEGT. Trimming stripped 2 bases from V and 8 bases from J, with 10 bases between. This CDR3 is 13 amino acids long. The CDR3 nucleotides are TGTGCCAGCAGTGAATTCCCCCAGGAGCCCCAGCATTTT. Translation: CASSEFPQEPQHF.

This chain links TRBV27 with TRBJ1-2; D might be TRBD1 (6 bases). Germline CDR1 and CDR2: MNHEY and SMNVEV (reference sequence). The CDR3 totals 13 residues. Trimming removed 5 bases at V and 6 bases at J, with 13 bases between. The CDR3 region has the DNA TGTGCCAGCAGTCACAGGGCGACGGATGGCTACACCTTC. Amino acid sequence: CASSHRATDGYTF.

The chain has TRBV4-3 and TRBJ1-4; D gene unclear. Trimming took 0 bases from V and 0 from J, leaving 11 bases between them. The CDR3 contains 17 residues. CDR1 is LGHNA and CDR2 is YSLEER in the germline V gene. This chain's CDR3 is CASSQDGFGATNEKLFF. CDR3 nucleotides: TGCGCCAGCAGCCAAGATGGGTTCGGAGCAACTAATGAAAAACTGTTTTTT.

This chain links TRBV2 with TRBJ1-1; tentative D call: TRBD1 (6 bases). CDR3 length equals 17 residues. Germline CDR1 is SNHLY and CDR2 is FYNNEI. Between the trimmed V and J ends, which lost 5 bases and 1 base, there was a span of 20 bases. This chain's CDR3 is CASSPGQKTSWNTEAFF. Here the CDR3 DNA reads TGTGCCAGCAGTCCAGGACAGAAGACTTCTTGGAACACTGAAGCTTTCTTT.

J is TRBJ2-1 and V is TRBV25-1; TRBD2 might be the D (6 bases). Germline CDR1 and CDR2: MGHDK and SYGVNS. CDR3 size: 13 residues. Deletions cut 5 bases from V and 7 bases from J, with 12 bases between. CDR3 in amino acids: CASSPRGGNEQFF. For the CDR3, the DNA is TGTGCCAGCAGTCCTCGGGGAGGTAATGAGCAGTTCTTC.

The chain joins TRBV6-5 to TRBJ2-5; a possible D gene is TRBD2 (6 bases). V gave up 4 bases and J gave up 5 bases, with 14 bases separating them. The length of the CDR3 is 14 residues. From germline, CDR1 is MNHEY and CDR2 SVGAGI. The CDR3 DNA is TGTGCCAGCAGTTCCAGCCTGGGGGGTGAGACCCAGTACTTC. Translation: CASSSSLGGETQYF.

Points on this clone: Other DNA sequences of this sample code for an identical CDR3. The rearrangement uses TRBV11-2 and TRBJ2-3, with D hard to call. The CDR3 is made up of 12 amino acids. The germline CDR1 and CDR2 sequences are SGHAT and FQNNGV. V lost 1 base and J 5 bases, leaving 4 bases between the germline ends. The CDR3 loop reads CASSLVGDTQYF. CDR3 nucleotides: TGTGCCAGCAGCTTAGTTGGAGATACGCAGTATTTT.

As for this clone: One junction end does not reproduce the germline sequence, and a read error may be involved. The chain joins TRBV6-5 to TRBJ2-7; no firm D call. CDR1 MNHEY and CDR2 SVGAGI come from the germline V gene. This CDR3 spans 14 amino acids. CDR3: CASRPLVSSYGQYF. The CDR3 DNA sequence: TGTGCCAGCAGGCCCCTAGTTTCCTCCTACGGGCAGTACTTC.

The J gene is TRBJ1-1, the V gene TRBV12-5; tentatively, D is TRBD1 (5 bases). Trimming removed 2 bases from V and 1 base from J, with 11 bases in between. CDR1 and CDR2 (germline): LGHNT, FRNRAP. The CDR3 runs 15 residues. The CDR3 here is CASGLSRGRNTEAFF. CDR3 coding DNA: TGTGCTAGTGGTTTGAGTCGGGGGAGGAACACTGAAGCTTTCTTT.